Listed here are 18 T cell receptor beta chains from one sample, sequenced in a study of blood T cell repertoires in COVID-19. The repertoire was sequenced with immunoSEQ multiplex PCR; TCRdb's copy has only in-frame clones and lacks some. This table has around 260,000 clones, 85% appearing once. The sequenced material came from peripheral blood. The receptor set was obtained from a human donor in a cohort sampled during active COVID-19.

This clone was recorded once. The chain recombines TRBV4-1 with TRBJ2-1, with a possible D match to TRBD2 (6 bases). This CDR3 region has 15 residues. The V gene's germline CDR1 is MGHRA and CDR2 YSYEKL. Between the trimmed V and J ends, which lost 1 base and 4 bases, there was a span of 11 bases. The CDR3 reads CASSQGGGIYNEQFF. The CDR3 DNA sequence: TGCGCCAGCAGCCAAGGGGGCGGGATATACAATGAGCAGTTCTTC.

V and J are TRBV7-9 and TRBJ2-1; 8 bases match TRBD2. Germline CDR1 SEHNR, CDR2 FQNEAQ (reference sequence). This CDR3 has 15 amino acids. V gave up 3 bases and J gave up 9 bases; unmatched junction bases: 10. CDR3 protein: CASSLSGTRVGEQFF. CDR3 coding DNA: TGTGCCAGCAGCTTGTCGGGGACTAGGGTAGGTGAGCAGTTCTTC.

The genes are TRBV29-1 and TRBJ2-7; the match to TRBD1 covers 12 bases. The CDR3 has 13 amino acids. V dropped 4 bases and J dropped 6; count of bases not matched to a gene: 4. Germline values: CDR1 SQVTM, CDR2 ANQGSEA. The CDR3 region is CSVGDRGLLEQYF. The DNA of the CDR3 is TGCAGCGTTGGGGACAGGGGGCTGCTCGAGCAGTACTTC.

The chain combines TRBV2 with TRBJ1-2; the match to TRBD1 covers 8 bases. Germline assignment: CDR1 SNHLY and CDR2 FYNNEI. The CDR3 length is 15 residues. J gave up 4 bases and V 6 bases, and 10 bases lay outside the gene matches. In nucleotides, the CDR3 is TGTGCCAGCAGGGCAGGGGGCCTGGTCAGCTATGGCTACACCTTC. Translating gives CASRAGGLVSYGYTF.

V gene TRBV6-2 or TRBV6-3 combines with J gene TRBJ2-1; 16 bases are a match to TRBD2. Germline CDR1 and CDR2: MNHEY and SVGEGT. This CDR3 comprises 16 residues. Unmatched junction bases numbered 7, after V lost 4 bases and J lost 10 bases. Written as DNA, the CDR3 is TGTGCCAGCAGTTCTACCGGGACTAGCGGGAGGGGCGAGCAGTTCTTC. It yields the protein CASSSTGTSGRGEQFF.

This clone was counted a few times. This chain uses TRBV5-1 with TRBJ1-1; the D is unclear. The CDR3 has 11 amino acids. Germline lookup yields CDR1 SGHRS and CDR2 YFSETQ. V was clipped by 5 bases and J by 0 bases, with 2 bases between them. The DNA of the CDR3 is TGCGCCAGCAGTATGAACACTGAAGCTTTCTTT. Its protein is CASSMNTEAFF.

The count of this clone is one. The rearrangement joins TRBV9 to TRBJ1-2; 10 bases line up with TRBD1. V shed 2 bases and J 5 bases; nucleotides not matched to a gene: 15. The CDR3 totals 18 residues. Germline V gene data show CDR1 as SGDLS and CDR2 as YYNGEE. The CDR3, as DNA: TGTGCCAGCAGCGTGTCGATAGCCCCCGGACAGGGGGGATATGGCTACACCTTC. Protein: CASSVSIAPGQGGYGYTF.

The chain recombines TRBV4-2 with TRBJ2-1; 10 bases are a match to TRBD2. V shed 6 bases, J shed 7 bases, and the junction held 12 bases outside the gene matches. The CDR3 is 16 residues long. The V gene's germline CDR1 is LGHNA and CDR2 YNFKEQ. The CDR3 DNA reads TGTGCCAGCAGTCGGGTGCTAGCGGGAGTATTAAATGAGCAGTTCTTC. This gives the protein CASSRVLAGVLNEQFF.

The rearrangement joins TRBV4-2 to TRBJ1-3; TRBD1 is a possible D gene (5 bases). V gave up 3 bases and J gave up 3 bases, with 12 bases separating them. Germline CDR1 and CDR2: LGHNA and YNFKEQ. The CDR3 has 15 amino acids. The CDR3 sequence is CASSHNRGIGNTIYF. CDR3 sequence (DNA): TGTGCCAGCAGCCACAACCGGGGGATTGGAAACACCATATATTTT.

The chain employs TRBV5-8 and TRBJ2-3; possible D gene TRBD1, 6 bases. Trimming stripped 2 bases from V and 2 bases from J, with 9 bases between. Germline CDR1 SGHTS, CDR2 YDEGEE. The CDR3 has 14 residues. The CDR3: CASSFGQTTDTQYF. CDR3 bases: TGTGCCAGCAGCTTTGGACAGACCACAGATACGCAGTATTTT.

The genes are TRBV5-6 and TRBJ2-5, with 7 bases lining up with TRBD2. The CDR3 sequence is 17 residues long. The V gene end was trimmed by 0 bases and the J gene end by 5 bases; junction bases not matched to a gene: 13. Germline V gene sequence: CDR1 SGHDT, CDR2 YYEEEE. The CDR3 sequence: CASSLEPSGFGAETQYF. The CDR3 DNA follows: TGTGCCAGCAGCTTGGAACCTAGCGGTTTCGGCGCGGAGACCCAGTACTTC.

The chain couples TRBV3-1 (or the pseudogene TRBV3-2) to TRBJ2-4; 10 bases are shared with TRBD1. The ends lost 4 bases at V and 3 bases at J; junction bases unmatched: 6. The CDR3 spans 16 residues. The V gene's germline CDR1 is LGHDT and CDR2 YNNKEL (reference sequence). In nucleotides, the CDR3 is TGTGCCAGCAGCCGAACTGGGGACAGGGGCAAAAACATTCAGTACTTC. Translated, it gives CASSRTGDRGKNIQYF.

The chain links TRBV13 to TRBJ2-1, with TRBD2 as a possible D gene (6 bases). Trimming took off 8 bases at V and 1 base at J, with 9 bases between the two ends. CDR3 size: 13 residues. CDR1 and CDR2 (germline): PRHDT, FYEKMQ (reference sequence). For the CDR3, the DNA is TGTGCCAGCCTGGGACTGTCCTACAATGAGCAGTTCTTC. This translates into CASLGLSYNEQFF.

The chain combines TRBV25-1 with TRBJ2-1; weak D call: TRBD2 (5 bases). CDR3 size: 11 residues. CDR1 MGHDK and CDR2 SYGVNS come from the germline V gene. Trimming stripped 4 bases from V and 11 bases from J, with 9 bases between. The CDR3 DNA sequence: TGTGCCAGCAGTGGACGGGGTCAGCAGTTCTTC. It encodes CASSGRGQQFF.

V gene TRBV6-5 combines with J gene TRBJ2-7; D unclear. This CDR3 comprises 15 residues. V dropped 0 bases and J dropped 0 bases, with 9 bases sitting between them. CDR1 and CDR2 from the germline V gene are MNHEY and SVGAGI. CDR3 sequence: CASSYSRFSSYEQYF. The DNA of the CDR3 is TGTGCCAGCAGTTACTCGAGGTTTAGCTCCTACGAGCAGTACTTC.

V is TRBV7-8 and J is TRBJ1-2, with TRBD1 as a possible D gene (6 bases). CDR3 length: 14 residues. Trimming stripped 2 bases from V and 4 bases from J, with 11 bases between. Germline lookup yields CDR1 SGHVS and CDR2 FQNEAQ. The CDR3 protein is CASSLRGGLYGYTF. The CDR3 nucleotides read TGTGCCAGCAGCTTAAGGGGGGGGCTCTATGGCTACACCTTC.

The chain joins TRBV2 to TRBJ2-1; maybe TRBD1 (6 bases). Trimming shortened V by 7 bases and J by 4 bases, and 14 bases separated the two germline ends. The germline CDR1 and CDR2 sequences are SNHLY and FYNNEI. The CDR3 sequence is 14 residues long. In nucleotides, the CDR3 is TGTGCCAGCAACCAGGGGTTGGGGTACAATGAGCAGTTCTTC. Its protein is CASNQGLGYNEQFF.

The chain links TRBV12-5 to TRBJ1-1; 9 nucleotides line up with TRBD1. The CDR3 sequence is 15 residues long. Per germline, CDR1 LGHNT and CDR2 FRNRAP. V was clipped by 6 bases and J by 6 bases; unmatched bases: 11. The CDR3 nucleotides are TGTGCTAGTGGCCTTACGATGAGGACAGGGGCTGAAGCTTTCTTT. Residues: CASGLTMRTGAEAFF.